A selection of T cell receptor beta chains follows, all from one sample in a study of vaccination and CD4 T cells after COVID-19. TCRdb passed the PCR reads through MiXCR, listing each CDR3 protein once. The data contain more than 15,000 distinct CDR3 sequences, around 44% of them singletons. Their antigen targets remain unknown. The sample was CD4+ T cells from blood, cultured in vitro. Receptor source: a human donor who had recovered from COVID-19. Each CDR3 is given with its conserved first and last residue. A D gene is named only where the DNA matches it firmly. Only part of the rows carry a size: once, few, many, or a class if the clone is expanded.

v_call: TRBV6-1
clone_size: few
j_call: TRBJ2-5
d_call: .
cdr3_nt: TGTGCCAGCAGTCTACGGGACCAAGAGACCCAGTACTTC
cdr3_aa: CASSLRDQETQYF

v_call: TRBV20-1
clone_size: .
j_call: TRBJ2-5
d_call: TRBD2
cdr3_nt: TGCAGTGCTAGGGGCCCAGCGGGGTTCCAAGAGACCCAGTACTTC
cdr3_aa: CSARGPAGFQETQYF

v_call: TRBV20-1
clone_size: few
j_call: TRBJ1-2
d_call: .
cdr3_nt: TGCAGTGCTAGCGCAGGGGTTTCATTTAACTATGGCTACACCTTC
cdr3_aa: CSASAGVSFNYGYTF

v_call: TRBV11-3
clone_size: .
j_call: TRBJ2-5
d_call: .
cdr3_nt: TGTGCCAGCAGCTTAGGGTACCAAGAGACCCAGTACTTC
cdr3_aa: CASSLGYQETQYF

v_call: TRBV24-1
clone_size: .
j_call: TRBJ2-7
d_call: .
cdr3_nt: TGTGCCACCAGTGATCCACCCCCCGGGGGCGCGCAGTACTTC
cdr3_aa: CATSDPPPGGAQYF

v_call: TRBV6-2/TRBV6-3
clone_size: .
j_call: TRBJ1-5
d_call: TRBD1
cdr3_nt: TGTGCCAGCAGTTCCAGGGGGCCGGATAGCAATCAGCCCCAGCATTTT
cdr3_aa: CASSSRGPDSNQPQHF

v_call: TRBV10-3
clone_size: few
j_call: TRBJ2-3
d_call: TRBD2
cdr3_nt: TGTGCCATCAGGACTAGCGGGGAGAAAGGAACTAATACGCAGTATTTT
cdr3_aa: CAIRTSGEKGTNTQYF

v_call: TRBV5-1
clone_size: .
j_call: TRBJ2-3
d_call: TRBD2
cdr3_nt: TGCGCCAGCAGCGGATCACTAGCGGGGGATCGTAATACGCAGTATTTT
cdr3_aa: CASSGSLAGDRNTQYF

v_call: TRBV2
clone_size: .
j_call: TRBJ1-1
d_call: TRBD1
cdr3_nt: TGTGCCAGCACCCCGGACAGGGGGTCTGAAGCTTTCTTT
cdr3_aa: CASTPDRGSEAFF

v_call: TRBV5-1
clone_size: .
j_call: TRBJ2-1
d_call: .
cdr3_nt: TGCGCCAGCAGCTTCCCCGGGACTCGACACAATGAGCAGTTCTTC
cdr3_aa: CASSFPGTRHNEQFF

v_call: TRBV28
clone_size: few
j_call: TRBJ1-4
d_call: TRBD1
cdr3_nt: TGTGCCAGCTCCCATTGGGGGCAGGGGGTCGAAAAACTGTTTTTT
cdr3_aa: CASSHWGQGVEKLFF

v_call: TRBV24-1
clone_size: .
j_call: TRBJ2-7
d_call: TRBD1
cdr3_nt: TGTGCCACCAGTGACCACGACAGGGCCAGGGAGCAGTACTTC
cdr3_aa: CATSDHDRAREQYF

v_call: TRBV7-2
clone_size: .
j_call: TRBJ2-3
d_call: TRBD2
cdr3_nt: TGTGCCAGCAGCCCCGGTAATGGCGGGAGGGCCCGAAGAACAGATACGCAGTATTTT
cdr3_aa: CASSPGNGGRARRTDTQYF

v_call: TRBV4-1
clone_size: .
j_call: TRBJ1-5
d_call: .
cdr3_nt: TGCGCCAGCAGCCAAGAAACCTGGGGAAGGCCCCAGCATTTT
cdr3_aa: CASSQETWGRPQHF

v_call: TRBV10-3
clone_size: .
j_call: TRBJ1-2
d_call: TRBD1
cdr3_nt: TGTGCCATCAGTGAAGTGCAGGGGGCAGATGGCTACACCTTC
cdr3_aa: CAISEVQGADGYTF

v_call: TRBV7-9
clone_size: .
j_call: TRBJ2-3
d_call: TRBD2
cdr3_nt: TGTGCCAGCAGTAATAGCGGGAGAATGAGCACAGATACGCAGTATTTT
cdr3_aa: CASSNSGRMSTDTQYF

v_call: TRBV5-1
clone_size: .
j_call: TRBJ2-1
d_call: TRBD2
cdr3_nt: TGCGCCAGCAGCTTGCGCGGGGGTAGCGGGAGCTCCTACAATGAGCAGTTCTTC
cdr3_aa: CASSLRGGSGSSYNEQFF

v_call: TRBV6-1
clone_size: few
j_call: TRBJ1-2
d_call: .
cdr3_nt: TGTGCCAGCAGGCGGATACCTGGGGGCTACACCTTC
cdr3_aa: CASRRIPGGYTF

v_call: TRBV24-1
clone_size: .
j_call: TRBJ2-6
d_call: .
cdr3_nt: TGTGCCACCAGTGAGGGGTCTGGGGCCAACGTCCTGACTTTC
cdr3_aa: CATSEGSGANVLTF

v_call: TRBV7-6
clone_size: .
j_call: TRBJ1-3
d_call: .
cdr3_nt: TGTGCCAGCAGCCGTTCCGGGGACTCTGGAAACACCATATATTTT
cdr3_aa: CASSRSGDSGNTIYF

v_call: TRBV6-1
clone_size: .
j_call: TRBJ2-1
d_call: TRBD2
cdr3_nt: TGTGCCAGCAGGCAACTAGCGGGAGTAAAGAATGAGCAGTTCTTC
cdr3_aa: CASRQLAGVKNEQFF

v_call: TRBV6-1
clone_size: .
j_call: TRBJ2-7
d_call: TRBD1
cdr3_nt: TGTGCCAGCAGAGGTAAGGGTAGGACAGGGGCTGAGCAGTACTTC
cdr3_aa: CASRGKGRTGAEQYF

v_call: TRBV30
clone_size: .
j_call: TRBJ1-3
d_call: TRBD1
cdr3_nt: TGTGCCTGGAGTCGAAAAACAGGGGGCAGTGGAAACACCATATATTTT
cdr3_aa: CAWSRKTGGSGNTIYF

v_call: TRBV10-1
clone_size: .
j_call: TRBJ2-1
d_call: TRBD1
cdr3_nt: TGCGCCAGCAGTGAGGGGGACAGGCTTTACAATGAGCAGTTCTTC
cdr3_aa: CASSEGDRLYNEQFF

v_call: TRBV7-2
clone_size: .
j_call: TRBJ1-2
d_call: .
cdr3_nt: TGTGCCAGCAGCTTACCAGGGAATAACTATGGCTACACCTTC
cdr3_aa: CASSLPGNNYGYTF

v_call: TRBV6-1
clone_size: .
j_call: TRBJ1-6
d_call: .
cdr3_nt: TGTGCCAGCAGGATGACAGGCGATAATTCACCCCTCCACTTT
cdr3_aa: CASRMTGDNSPLHF

v_call: TRBV11-2
clone_size: .
j_call: TRBJ1-2
d_call: TRBD1
cdr3_nt: TGTGCCAGCAGCCCTACAAGGGGGCGTTATGGCTACACCTTC
cdr3_aa: CASSPTRGRYGYTF

v_call: TRBV2
clone_size: .
j_call: TRBJ1-1
d_call: .
cdr3_nt: TGTGCCAGCAGTGACGGCAGGGGAGTTGGAGCTTTCTTT
cdr3_aa: CASSDGRGVGAFF

v_call: TRBV14
clone_size: .
j_call: TRBJ2-3
d_call: .
cdr3_nt: TGTGCCAGCAGCCAAGTCACAGTTCGCACAGATACGCAGTATTTT
cdr3_aa: CASSQVTVRTDTQYF

v_call: TRBV28
clone_size: few
j_call: TRBJ2-1
d_call: TRBD1
cdr3_nt: TGTGCCAGCAGTGGGTGGGACAGGGGTTTTGAGCAGTTCTTC
cdr3_aa: CASSGWDRGFEQFF

v_call: TRBV7-9
clone_size: few
j_call: TRBJ1-2
d_call: .
cdr3_nt: TGTGCCAGCAGTTTACAGGAAAACTATGGCTACACCTTC
cdr3_aa: CASSLQENYGYTF

v_call: TRBV19
clone_size: few
j_call: TRBJ1-1
d_call: .
cdr3_nt: TGTGCCAGTAGTATAGCGTCTTTCCGACAGTCCTTTGAAGCTTTCTTT
cdr3_aa: CASSIASFRQSFEAFF

v_call: TRBV12-3/TRBV12-4
clone_size: .
j_call: TRBJ1-6
d_call: TRBD1
cdr3_nt: TGTGCCACCTCTCGGACAGGGCTGGGTTCACCCCTCCACTTT
cdr3_aa: CATSRTGLGSPLHF

v_call: TRBV21-1
clone_size: .
j_call: TRBJ1-1
d_call: .
cdr3_nt: TGTGCCAGCAGCAAACACATTGAAGCTTTCTTT
cdr3_aa: CASSKHIEAFF

v_call: TRBV20-1
clone_size: medium-sized
j_call: TRBJ2-1
d_call: .
cdr3_nt: TGCAGTGCCCCAAAGGACGGCGGGTACAATGAGCAGTTCTTC
cdr3_aa: CSAPKDGGYNEQFF

v_call: TRBV6-5
clone_size: few
j_call: TRBJ2-7
d_call: TRBD2
cdr3_nt: TGTGCCAGCAGTTACGGGAGCGGGGGTACCTACGAGCAGTACTTC
cdr3_aa: CASSYGSGGTYEQYF

v_call: TRBV5-1
clone_size: .
j_call: TRBJ2-5
d_call: .
cdr3_nt: TGCGCCAGCAGCTTGAATGGAATAGAGACCCAGTACTTC
cdr3_aa: CASSLNGIETQYF

v_call: TRBV28
clone_size: .
j_call: TRBJ1-6
d_call: .
cdr3_nt: TGTGCCAGCAGTTCCACACTGGACCCAATACCCCTCCACTTT
cdr3_aa: CASSSTLDPIPLHF

v_call: TRBV3-1
clone_size: .
j_call: TRBJ2-2
d_call: TRBD2
cdr3_nt: TGTGCCAGCAGCCAAGAGGGACTAGCGGGGACCTCGAACACCGGGGAGCTGTTTTTT
cdr3_aa: CASSQEGLAGTSNTGELFF

v_call: TRBV20-1
clone_size: .
j_call: TRBJ2-7
d_call: .
cdr3_nt: TGCAGTGCTAGTGTTCAGGGAACCAGCGAGCAGTACTTC
cdr3_aa: CSASVQGTSEQYF

v_call: TRBV19
clone_size: .
j_call: TRBJ1-5
d_call: .
cdr3_nt: TGTGCCAGTACCAACCCTATGGAGCCCCAGCATTTT
cdr3_aa: CASTNPMEPQHF

v_call: TRBV18
clone_size: few
j_call: TRBJ1-1
d_call: .
cdr3_nt: TGTGCCAGCTCACCACGAGAGCAAATGAACACTGAAGCTTTCTTT
cdr3_aa: CASSPREQMNTEAFF

v_call: TRBV7-2
clone_size: .
j_call: TRBJ2-5
d_call: .
cdr3_nt: TGTGCCAGCAGCCCGAGGCACCAGGGTCATTTCCAAGAGACCCAGTACTTC
cdr3_aa: CASSPRHQGHFQETQYF

v_call: TRBV5-5
clone_size: .
j_call: TRBJ2-3
d_call: TRBD1
cdr3_nt: TGTGCCAGCAGCACCCTCGACAGGGGTAGCACAGATACGCAGTATTTT
cdr3_aa: CASSTLDRGSTDTQYF

v_call: TRBV20-1
clone_size: few
j_call: TRBJ2-3
d_call: .
cdr3_nt: TGCAGTGCTAGAGCGACAGACACAGATACGCAGTATTTT
cdr3_aa: CSARATDTDTQYF

v_call: TRBV2
clone_size: .
j_call: TRBJ2-3
d_call: TRBD2
cdr3_nt: TGTGCCAGCATTACGGGGGGAACTAAAGATACGCAGTATTTT
cdr3_aa: CASITGGTKDTQYF

v_call: TRBV6-1
clone_size: .
j_call: TRBJ2-3
d_call: TRBD2
cdr3_nt: TGTGCCAGCACGGCGGGAGGGTCAGAGGATACGCAGTATTTT
cdr3_aa: CASTAGGSEDTQYF

v_call: TRBV2
clone_size: .
j_call: TRBJ2-3
d_call: .
cdr3_nt: TGTGCCAGCAGTCCAGGGGGGGGTTCAGATACGCAGTATTTT
cdr3_aa: CASSPGGGSDTQYF

v_call: TRBV6-1
clone_size: few
j_call: TRBJ2-7
d_call: TRBD2
cdr3_nt: TGTGCCAGCACCAAGGGACTAGCGGGAGGGCCGGGCGAGCAGTACTTC
cdr3_aa: CASTKGLAGGPGEQYF

v_call: TRBV20-1
clone_size: .
j_call: TRBJ2-3
d_call: .
cdr3_nt: TGCAGTGCTAGAGAGGGGGTGCTAGCGCCAGATACGCAGTATTTT
cdr3_aa: CSAREGVLAPDTQYF

v_call: TRBV12-3/TRBV12-4
clone_size: few
j_call: TRBJ2-7
d_call: TRBD1
cdr3_nt: TGTGCCAGCAGTTTAAGTATATGGGGACAGGGACTCTCCTACGAGCAGTACTTC
cdr3_aa: CASSLSIWGQGLSYEQYF

v_call: TRBV2
clone_size: .
j_call: TRBJ1-1
d_call: TRBD1
cdr3_nt: TGTGCCAGCAGTGAAGGGACAGGGAGGAACACTGAAGCTTTCTTT
cdr3_aa: CASSEGTGRNTEAFF

v_call: TRBV7-2
clone_size: .
j_call: TRBJ2-7
d_call: .
cdr3_nt: TGTGCCAGCAGCCCCTATATCTCCTACGAGCAGTACTTC
cdr3_aa: CASSPYISYEQYF

v_call: TRBV6-1
clone_size: .
j_call: TRBJ1-2
d_call: .
cdr3_nt: TGTGCCAGCAGTGGCAGTGAGTACTATGGCTACACCTTC
cdr3_aa: CASSGSEYYGYTF